A single T cell receptor beta chain is shown here with its context. This receptor's antigen is unknown. It has no much larger one-base neighbor in the sample; base qualities were not kept. Patients with a history of autoimmune disease or receiving systemic immunosuppression were excluded from the trial. Peripheral blood for TCR sequencing was collected from all dose cohorts at baseline, on cycle 4 day 1, and on cycle 7 day 1. The samples were taken from a phase I, first-in-human, multicenter, open-label dose-escalation trial of ivuxolimab. Adults with locally advanced or metastatic head and neck squamous cell, hepatocellular, melanoma or renal cell carcinoma were enrolled in the trial. Before TCR sequencing, CD4+ T cells and CD8+ T cells from peripheral blood were sorted into separate populations. The record originates from a study of OX40 agonist ivuxolimab in advanced cancers. About the study as a whole: Ivuxolimab was a fully human IgG2 agonistic monoclonal antibody targeting the costimulatory receptor OX40 (CD134). Intravenous ivuxolimab was administered to patients every 2 weeks at six dose levels: 0.01, 0.1, 0.3, 1.5, 3 and 10 mg/kg. Of the roughly 50 dose-escalation patients, hepatocellular carcinoma was present in some 19, melanoma in roughly 15, renal cell carcinoma in 9 and head and neck cancer in 9. The dose-escalation cohort was about 87% male with a mean age of about 60 years, ranging from about 23 to 85. Prior anti-PD-1, anti-PD-L1 or anti-CTLA-4 therapy was permitted, and checkpoint inhibitors had been received by under 50% of dose-escalation patients. Partial responses occurred in three dose-escalation patients: two with cutaneous melanoma and one with hepatocellular carcinoma. Peripheral TCRbeta sequencing aimed to test whether ivuxolimab altered TCR sequence diversity and caused clonal T-cell expansion. The monotherapy dose-escalation portion (N ≈ 50 patients) of the phase I ivuxolimab trial is reported in the paper.

To sequence the TCRbeta CDR3 region, genomic DNA was isolated from the sorted cells. The immunoSEQ Assay was used for sequencing of TCRbeta CDR3 regions. Here the immuneACCESS table is served through TCRdb, limited to in-frame sequences with V and J called. Missing clones are a known gap in these copies; in checked studies unresolved V genes cover under half, and the rest lacks a known reason. Recorded for this sample are more than 45,000 clones; about three quarters of them occurred a single time. Approximately 7.3% of the sample comes from the top ten. CDR1 and CDR2, per the germline V gene, are SGHTA and FQGNSA. Trimming costs V 2 bases and J 0 bases, and their ends lie 10 bases apart. The CDR3 starts with the cysteine, ends with the phenylalanine, and has 15 residues. Solely the CDR3 DNA is kept, with 45 bases framed from the first base. Points the paper makes about the study in general: At doses from 0.1 to 3.0 mg/kg, clonal expansion was seen in both CD4+ and CD8+ blood T cells between baseline and week 6. Antigen specificity was not determined for the clonally expanded peripheral T cells. In partial responders in the 0.1-3.0 mg/kg groups, normalized peripheral clonal expansion was found to be among the lowest, especially among CD8+ T cells. After ivuxolimab, expanded clones were on average more numerous among CD8+ T cells than among CD4+ T cells. Low levels of normalized T-cell clonal expansion were also seen in some patients who did not respond.

The sequence was obtained from an adult with an advanced solid tumor such as melanoma, head and neck, liver or kidney cancer. The specimen comprised CD4+ or CD8+ T cells sorted from blood, sampled in a trial of the OX40 agonist ivuxolimab. The chain is assembled from TRBV7-2 and TRBJ1-1, with no confidently assigned D gene. The CDR3 region: CASSLYGSMNTEAFF. The DNA sequence is TGTGCCAGCAGCTTATATGGCAGTATGAACACTGAAGCTTTCTTT.